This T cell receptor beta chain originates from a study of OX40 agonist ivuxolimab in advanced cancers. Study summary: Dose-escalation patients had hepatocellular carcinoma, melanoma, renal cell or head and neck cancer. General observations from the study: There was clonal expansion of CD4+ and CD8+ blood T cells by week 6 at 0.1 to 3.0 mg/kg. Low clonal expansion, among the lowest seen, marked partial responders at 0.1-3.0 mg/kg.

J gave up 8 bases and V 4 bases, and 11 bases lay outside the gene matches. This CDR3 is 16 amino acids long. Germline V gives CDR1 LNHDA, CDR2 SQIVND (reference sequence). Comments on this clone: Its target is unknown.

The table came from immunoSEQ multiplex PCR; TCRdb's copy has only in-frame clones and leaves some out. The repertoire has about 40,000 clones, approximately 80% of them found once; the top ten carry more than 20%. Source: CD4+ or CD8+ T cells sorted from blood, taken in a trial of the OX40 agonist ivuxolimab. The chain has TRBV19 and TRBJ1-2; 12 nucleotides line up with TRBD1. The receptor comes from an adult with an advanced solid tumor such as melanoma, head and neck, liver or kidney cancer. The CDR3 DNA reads TGTGCCAGTAGTAGCGGGGACAGGGGGCCTCTGGGCGGCTACACCTTC. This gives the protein CASSSGDRGPLGGYTF.